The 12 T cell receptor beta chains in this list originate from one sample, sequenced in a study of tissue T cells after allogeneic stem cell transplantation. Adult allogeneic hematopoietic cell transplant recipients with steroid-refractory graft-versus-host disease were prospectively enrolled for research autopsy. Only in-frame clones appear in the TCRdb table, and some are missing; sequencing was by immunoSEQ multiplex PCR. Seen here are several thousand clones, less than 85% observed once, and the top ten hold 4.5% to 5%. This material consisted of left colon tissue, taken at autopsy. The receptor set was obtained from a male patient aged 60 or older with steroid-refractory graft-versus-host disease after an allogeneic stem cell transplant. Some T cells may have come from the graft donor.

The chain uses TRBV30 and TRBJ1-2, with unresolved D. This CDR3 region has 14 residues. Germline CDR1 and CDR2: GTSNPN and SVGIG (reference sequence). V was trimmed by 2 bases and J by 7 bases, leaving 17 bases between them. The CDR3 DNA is TGTGCCTGGAGTCCAACTCCTCCGGGAGGTGGCTACACCTTC. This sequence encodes CAWSPTPPGGGYTF.

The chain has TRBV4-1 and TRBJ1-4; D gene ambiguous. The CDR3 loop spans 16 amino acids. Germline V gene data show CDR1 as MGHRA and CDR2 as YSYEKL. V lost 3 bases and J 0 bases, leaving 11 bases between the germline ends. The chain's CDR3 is CASSHLESATNEKLFF. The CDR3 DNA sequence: TGCGCCAGCAGCCACCTGGAGAGCGCAACTAATGAAAAACTGTTTTTT.

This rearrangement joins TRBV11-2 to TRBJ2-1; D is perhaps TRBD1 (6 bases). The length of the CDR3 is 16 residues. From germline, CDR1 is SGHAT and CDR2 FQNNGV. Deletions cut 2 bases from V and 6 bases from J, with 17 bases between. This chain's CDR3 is CASSLLAQGLSNEQFF. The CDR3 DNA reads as TGTGCCAGCAGCTTATTAGCTCAGGGGCTAAGCAATGAGCAGTTCTTC.

This CDR3 reads CASSSEEYGYTF. In DNA, the CDR3 is TGTGCCAGCAGTTCGGAAGAGTATGGCTACACCTTC. The chain links TRBV28 to TRBJ1-2; D is unclear. The length of the CDR3 is 12 residues. Trimming removed 4 bases at V and 5 bases at J, with 8 bases between. Germline V gene data show CDR1 as MDHEN and CDR2 as SYDVKM.

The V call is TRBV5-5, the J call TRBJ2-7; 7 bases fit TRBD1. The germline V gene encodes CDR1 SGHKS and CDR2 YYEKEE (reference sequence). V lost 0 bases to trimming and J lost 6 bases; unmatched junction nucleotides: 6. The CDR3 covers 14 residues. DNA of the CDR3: TGTGCCAGCAGCTTGGAACAGGGGTCAAGCGAGCAGTACTTC. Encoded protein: CASSLEQGSSEQYF.

The CDR3 spells CASSLRSGNEAFF. The DNA for the CDR3 is TGTGCCAGCAGCTTACGTTCCGGGAATGAAGCTTTCTTT. The chain recombines TRBV11-2 with TRBJ1-1; D unclear. Trimming shortened V by 2 bases and J by 7 bases, and 11 bases separated the two germline ends. There are 13 residues in the CDR3. CDR1 and CDR2 from the germline V gene are SGHAT and FQNNGV.

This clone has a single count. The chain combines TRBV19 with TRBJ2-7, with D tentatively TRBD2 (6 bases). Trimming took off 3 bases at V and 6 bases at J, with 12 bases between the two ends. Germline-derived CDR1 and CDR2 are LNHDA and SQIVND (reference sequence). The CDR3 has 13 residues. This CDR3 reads CASSIRWGLEQYF. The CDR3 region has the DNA TGTGCCAGTAGTATTCGGTGGGGACTCGAGCAGTACTTC.

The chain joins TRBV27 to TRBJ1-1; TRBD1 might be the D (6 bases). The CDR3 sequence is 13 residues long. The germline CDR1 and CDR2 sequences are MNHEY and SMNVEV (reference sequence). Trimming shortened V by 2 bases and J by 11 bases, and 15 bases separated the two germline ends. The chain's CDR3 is CASSLTTGLNAFF. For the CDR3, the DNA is TGTGCCAGCAGTTTAACAACAGGGCTGAACGCTTTCTTT.

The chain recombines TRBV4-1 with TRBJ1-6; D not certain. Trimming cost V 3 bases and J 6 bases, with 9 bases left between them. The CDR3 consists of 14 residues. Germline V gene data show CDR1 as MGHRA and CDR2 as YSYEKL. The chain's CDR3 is CASSHPDGNSPLHF. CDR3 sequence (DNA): TGCGCCAGCAGCCACCCGGACGGTAATTCACCCCTCCACTTT.

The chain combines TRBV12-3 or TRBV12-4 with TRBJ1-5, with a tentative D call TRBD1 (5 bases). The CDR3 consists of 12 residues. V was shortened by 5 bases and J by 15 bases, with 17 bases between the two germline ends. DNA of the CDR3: TGTGCCAGCAGTATCTCGCAGGGTACACCGCATTTT. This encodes CASSISQGTPHF.

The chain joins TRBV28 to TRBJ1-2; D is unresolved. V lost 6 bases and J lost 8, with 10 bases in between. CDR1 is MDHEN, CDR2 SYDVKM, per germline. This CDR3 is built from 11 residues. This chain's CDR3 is CASRYFGGYTF. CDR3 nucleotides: TGTGCCAGCAGGTATTTCGGAGGCTACACCTTC.

The CDR3, as DNA: TGCGCCAGCAGCTATGAACAACCTGGACACAATGAGCAGTTCTTC. Protein sequence: CASSYEQPGHNEQFF. The rearrangement links TRBV5-1 to TRBJ2-1; D uncertain. V lost 3 bases and J lost 5, with 15 bases in between. CDR1 and CDR2 from the germline V gene are SGHRS and YFSETQ. CDR3 length: 15 amino acids.